A single sample is the source of the 7 T cell receptor beta chains below, sequenced in a study of blood T cell repertoires in COVID-19. TCRdb's table, derived via immunoSEQ multiplex PCR, lists solely in-frame clones and lacks some. The data hold fewer than 250,000 clones, with around 86% observed a single time. The sequenced sample consisted of peripheral blood. Receptors were obtained from a woman in her fifties or sixties who had recovered from COVID-19.

The V gene is TRBV7-8, the J gene TRBJ2-6, with D unresolved. Looked up from germline, CDR1 is SGHVS and CDR2 is FQNEAQ. The CDR3 spans 18 residues. The ends were cut back, 1 base at V and 0 bases at J, with 13 bases in the middle. The CDR3 bases are TGTGCCAGCAGCTTAGAGGCCAGGCCGAGCTCTGGGGCCAACGTCCTGACTTTC. Protein: CASSLEARPSSGANVLTF.

J is TRBJ1-1 and V is TRBV11-3; perhaps TRBD1 as D (5 bases). The V gene's germline CDR1 is SGHNT and CDR2 YENEEA. This CDR3 spans 13 amino acids. V lost 4 bases and J lost 1, with 7 bases in between. In nucleotides, the CDR3 is TGTGCCAGCAGCTACCAGGGGAACACTGAAGCTTTCTTT. As protein: CASSYQGNTEAFF.

The genes are TRBV7-6 and TRBJ1-1; maybe TRBD1 (5 bases). CDR1 is SGHVS, CDR2 FNYEAQ, per germline. The CDR3 is 11 amino acids. V was cut by 2 bases and J by 8 bases, with 6 bases left in between. The DNA for the CDR3 is TGTGCCAGCAGCTTACGGGGGGAAGCTTTCTTT. Translation: CASSLRGEAFF.

The chain links TRBV5-1 to TRBJ2-2, with TRBD1 as a possible D gene (6 bases). Trimming cost V 0 bases and J 6 bases, with 18 bases left between them. Germline lookup yields CDR1 SGHRS and CDR2 YFSETQ. CDR3 length: 17 amino acids. The chain's CDR3 is CASSLVAQGPDAGELFF. The CDR3 nucleotides are TGCGCCAGCAGCTTGGTGGCACAGGGCCCTGACGCCGGGGAGCTGTTTTTT.

This chain uses TRBV6-5 with TRBJ2-5; 7 nucleotides match TRBD1. The V gene's germline CDR1 is MNHEY and CDR2 SVGAGI. This CDR3 contains 14 residues. Germline trimming cut 5 bases from V and 2 bases from J; bases unmatched to any gene: 5. CDR3 in amino acids: CASSKTGDQETQYF. The CDR3 bases are TGTGCCAGCAGTAAAACAGGGGATCAAGAGACCCAGTACTTC.

The chain recombines TRBV27 with TRBJ2-3; TRBD2 agrees at 9 bases. The J segment lost 1 base and the V segment lost 7 bases, leaving 12 bases of the junction unmatched. From germline, CDR1 is MNHEY and CDR2 SMNVEV (reference sequence). This CDR3 region has 17 residues. The CDR3 region is CASTPWAGGPRTDTQYF. As DNA, the CDR3 is TGTGCCAGCACCCCCTGGGCGGGGGGGCCTCGCACAGATACGCAGTATTTT.

CDR3 DNA: TGTGCAAGTCGCTTAGACATCTCCTACGAGCAGTACTTC. This gives the protein CASRLDISYEQYF. The J gene is TRBJ2-7, the V gene TRBV12-2; TRBD1, the D gene given by the table, was not confirmed from the DNA. TRBV12-2 is flagged as a pseudogene. CDR3 length equals 13 residues.